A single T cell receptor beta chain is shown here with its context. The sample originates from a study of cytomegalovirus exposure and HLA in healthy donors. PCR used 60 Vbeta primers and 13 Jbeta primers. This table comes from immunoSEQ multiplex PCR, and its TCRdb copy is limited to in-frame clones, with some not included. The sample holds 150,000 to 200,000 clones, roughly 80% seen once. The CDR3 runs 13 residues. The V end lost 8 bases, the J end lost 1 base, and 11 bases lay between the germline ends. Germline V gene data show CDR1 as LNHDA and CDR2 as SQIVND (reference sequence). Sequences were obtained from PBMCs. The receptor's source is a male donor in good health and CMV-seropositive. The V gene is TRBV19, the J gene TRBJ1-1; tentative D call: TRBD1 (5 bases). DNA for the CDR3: TGTGCCAGTCGAAAGCAGGGGAACACTGAAGCTTTCTTT. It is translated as CASRKQGNTEAFF.